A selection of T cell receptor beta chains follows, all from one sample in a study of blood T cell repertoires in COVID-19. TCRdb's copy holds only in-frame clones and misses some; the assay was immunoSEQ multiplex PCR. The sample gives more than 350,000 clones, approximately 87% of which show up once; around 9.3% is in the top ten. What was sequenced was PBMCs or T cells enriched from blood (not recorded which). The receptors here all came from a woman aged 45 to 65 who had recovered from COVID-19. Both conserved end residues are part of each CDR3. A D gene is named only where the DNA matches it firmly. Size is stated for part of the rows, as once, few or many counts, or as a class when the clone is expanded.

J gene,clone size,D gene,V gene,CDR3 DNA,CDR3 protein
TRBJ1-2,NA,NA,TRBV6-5,TGTGCCAGCAGTTACCGGGGCGGGGGGACCCCTCATGGCTACACCTTC,CASSYRGGGTPHGYTF
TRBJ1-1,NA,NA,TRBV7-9,TGTGCCAGCAGCTTCGAAGGGGGGGCTGAAGCTTTCTTT,CASSFEGGAEAFF
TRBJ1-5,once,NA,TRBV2,TGTGCCAGCAGTGATCAGGGGAATCAGCCCCAGCATTTT,CASSDQGNQPQHF
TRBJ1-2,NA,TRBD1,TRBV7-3,TGTGCCAGCAGCCCCACTGGACAGGGGTCTGGCTACACCTTC,CASSPTGQGSGYTF
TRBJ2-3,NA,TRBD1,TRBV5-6,TGTGCCAGCAGCTTGAACCGACAGGGTTGGAGCACAGATACGCAGTATTTT,CASSLNRQGWSTDTQYF
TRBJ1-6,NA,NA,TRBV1,TGCACCAGCAGCCGAGCAACTGAAGGGGCCCCTAGGTCACCCCTCCACTTT,CTSSRATEGAPRSPLHF
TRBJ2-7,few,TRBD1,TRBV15,TGTGCCACCAGCAGAGCCCTACCCGGGACAGGGGTTTACGAGCAGTACTTC,CATSRALPGTGVYEQYF
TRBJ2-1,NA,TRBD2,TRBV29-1,TGCAGCGTTGAACGACTAGCGGAGGTCCTATACAATGAGCAGTTCTTC,CSVERLAEVLYNEQFF
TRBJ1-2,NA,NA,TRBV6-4,TGTGCCAGCACCGATGGGCAGGGAGGCCAAACCTTC,CASTDGQGGQTF
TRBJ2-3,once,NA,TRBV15,TGTGCCACCAGCGCGGGGGAGGGGGGCACAGATACGCAGTATTTT,CATSAGEGGTDTQYF
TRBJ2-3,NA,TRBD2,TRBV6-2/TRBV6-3,TGTGCCAGCAGTTACGGGGGTAGCGGGGTACTCACAGATACGCAGTATTTT,CASSYGGSGVLTDTQYF
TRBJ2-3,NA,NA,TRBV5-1,TGCGCCAGCAGCTTGAGCAGCACAGATACGCAGTATTTT,CASSLSSTDTQYF
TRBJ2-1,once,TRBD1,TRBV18,TGTGCCAGCTCACGCGAGGCAGGACAGGGGTTCTTC,CASSREAGQGFF
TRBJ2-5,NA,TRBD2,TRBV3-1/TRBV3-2,TGTGCCAGCAGCCAAACTAGCGGTCCCCAAGAGACCCAGTACTTC,CASSQTSGPQETQYF
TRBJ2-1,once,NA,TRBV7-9,TGTGCCAGCGGCAGGGGAGCCTACAATGAGCAGTTCTTC,CASGRGAYNEQFF
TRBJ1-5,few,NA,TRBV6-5,TGTGCCAGCAGTTTAAATCAGCCCCAGCATTTT,CASSLNQPQHF
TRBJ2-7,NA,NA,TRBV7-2,TGTGCCAGCCGTGGGAGGAGCTCCTACGAGCAGTACTTC,CASRGRSSYEQYF
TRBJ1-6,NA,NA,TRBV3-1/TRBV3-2,TGTGCCAGCAGCCAAGGCTCCTTGGGGGGGAGCTCCTATAATTCACCCCTCCACTTT,CASSQGSLGGSSYNSPLHF
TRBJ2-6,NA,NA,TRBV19,TGTGCCAGTAGTAAGACTGCAAGCTCTGGGGCCAACGTCCTGACTTTC,CASSKTASSGANVLTF
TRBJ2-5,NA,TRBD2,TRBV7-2,TGTGCCAGCAGCTACGAGCGGGGCTTACTTGGGGAGACCCAGTACTTC,CASSYERGLLGETQYF
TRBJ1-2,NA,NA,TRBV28,TGTGCCAGCAGTTTACCACAATGGGGAGCAGGAGGCTACACCTTC,CASSLPQWGAGGYTF
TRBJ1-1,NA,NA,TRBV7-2,TGTGCCAGCAGCCCCCCCCGGGAGGGGTCGCGGACTGAAGCTTTCTTT,CASSPPREGSRTEAFF
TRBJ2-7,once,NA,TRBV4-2,TGTGCCAGCAGCCGGGCGCCGCAGGACGAGCAGTACTTC,CASSRAPQDEQYF
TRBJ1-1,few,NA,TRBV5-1,TGCGCCAGCAGCTTGGATGTGGGAAGGGGGACTGAAGCTTTCTTT,CASSLDVGRGTEAFF
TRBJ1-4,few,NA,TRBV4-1,TGCGCCAGCAGCACCCGGGACACAACTAATGAAAAACTGTTTTTT,CASSTRDTTNEKLFF
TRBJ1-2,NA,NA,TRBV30,TGTGCCTGCTCACCTGCTCGGGGCTACACCTTC,CACSPARGYTF
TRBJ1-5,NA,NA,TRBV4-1,TGCGCCAGCAGCCAAGACGCGTTCAATCAGCCCCAGCATTTT,CASSQDAFNQPQHF
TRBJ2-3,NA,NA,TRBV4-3,TGCGCCAGCAGCCCCGGACACTTGATAAGCACAGATACGCAGTATTTT,CASSPGHLISTDTQYF
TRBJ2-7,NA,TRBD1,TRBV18,TGTGCCAGCTCACGTTACCCCCCCCTAGGGGGCTTCTACGAGCAGTACTTC,CASSRYPPLGGFYEQYF
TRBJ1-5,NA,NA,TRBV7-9,TGTGCCAGCAGCTCCTCCGACAGGCCTGCTGTTGATCCCCAGCATTTT,CASSSSDRPAVDPQHF
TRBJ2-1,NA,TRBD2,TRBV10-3,TGTGCCATCAGTGATAGCGGGGGCGCTTACAATGAGCAGTTCTTC,CAISDSGGAYNEQFF
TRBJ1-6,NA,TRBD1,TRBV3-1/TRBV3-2,TGTGCCAGCAGCCTTAACAGGGGGCGGCATTCACCCCTCCACTTT,CASSLNRGRHSPLHF
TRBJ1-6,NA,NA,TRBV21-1,TGTGCCAGCAGCAATCGGGGGGTACAATCACCCCTCCACTTT,CASSNRGVQSPLHF
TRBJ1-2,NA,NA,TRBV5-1,TGCGCCAGCAGCTTGGATGGGCACGGCTACACCTTC,CASSLDGHGYTF
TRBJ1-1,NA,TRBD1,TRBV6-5,TGTGCCAGCAGTTCACGGACAGGGTTCAACACTGAAGCTTTCTTT,CASSSRTGFNTEAFF
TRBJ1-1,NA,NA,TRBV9,TGTGCCAGCAGCGTCATCCCACAGAACACTGAAGCTTTCTTT,CASSVIPQNTEAFF
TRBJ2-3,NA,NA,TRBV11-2,TGTGCCAGCAGCTTTACAGACAGTCGCACAGATACGCAGTATTTT,CASSFTDSRTDTQYF
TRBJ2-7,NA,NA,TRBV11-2,TGTGCCAGCAGCTCGAGCGTGGACAAACCTTACGAGCAGTACTTC,CASSSSVDKPYEQYF
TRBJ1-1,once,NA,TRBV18,TGTGCCAGCTCACCGGGGCCCGGCATGAACACTGAAGCTTTCTTT,CASSPGPGMNTEAFF
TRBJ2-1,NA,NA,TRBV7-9,TGTGCCAGCAGCGAGGGGGATGAGCAGTTCTTC,CASSEGDEQFF
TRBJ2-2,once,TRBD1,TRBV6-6,TGTGCCAGCAGAGGGACAGGGAACACCGGGGAGCTGTTTTTT,CASRGTGNTGELFF
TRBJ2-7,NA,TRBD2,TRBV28,TGTGCCAGCAGTTCTCCGTACGGGGGGGACTACGAGCAGTACTTC,CASSSPYGGDYEQYF